A single sample is the source of the 17 T cell receptor beta chains below, sequenced in a study of human T cells and chemical hapten exposure (dated by TCRdb to the early 2020s). Library generation was performed with RACE. Instrument on record: NextSeq 500. TCRdb redid the processing of the public reads, applying fastp at Q25 and MiXCR, and retained in-frame beta chains. Rows with a matching CDR3 protein are joined into one entry that keeps the most common DNA and genes. The sample contains approximately 50,000 distinct CDR3 sequences, 9.5% to 10% of them found a single time. More than 9% of the sample is taken by the ten largest. The intended sense of this specimen's time point label: pre-sensitization, week 0. According to the study, the label for this sample's treatment or condition signals: therapeutic diphenylcyclopropenone sensitization with weekly scalp DPC. Total RNA was extracted from unfractionated whole blood collected in Tempus Blood RNA tubes.

The sample here was whole blood, taken in connection with sensitization to the hapten diphenylcyclopropenone (DPC). These receptors were obtained from a woman aged 25 to 39 with alopecia areata. Some clones in this sample may be carry-over from other donors' samples.

This clonotype was found many times. The rearrangement links TRBV3-1 to TRBJ1-6; D may be TRBD1 (5 bases). The germline V gene has CDR1 LGHDT and CDR2 YNNKEL (reference sequence). Trimming removed 3 bases from V and 10 bases from J, with 19 bases in between. The CDR3 extends over 16 amino acids. CDR3 DNA sequence: TGTGCCAGCAGCCAGGATCATTTCCAGGGCAACTCACCCCTCCACTTT. It yields the protein CASSQDHFQGNSPLHF.

V usage is TRBV7-9 and J usage is TRBJ1-6; TRBD1 agrees at 10 bases. Germline CDR1 is SEHNR and CDR2 is FQNEAQ (reference sequence). The CDR3 runs to 15 residues. With 7 bases clipped from V and 11 bases from J, the junction kept 11 bases outside the gene matches. CDR3 residues: CASNSVGQGDAPLHF. DNA for the CDR3: TGTGCCAGCAACTCTGTTGGACAGGGGGATGCACCCCTCCACTTT.

This clonotype was seen only a few times. The chain combines TRBV27 with TRBJ1-5; 10 bases fit TRBD1. Germline V gene lookup returns CDR1 MNHEY and CDR2 SMNVEV (reference sequence). CDR3 length: 15 amino acids. The ends lost 6 bases at V and 5 bases at J; junction bases unmatched: 7. This chain's CDR3 is CASRKDRGVDQPQHF. In DNA form, the CDR3 reads TGTGCCAGCAGAAAGGACAGGGGGGTTGATCAGCCCCAGCATTTT.

The J gene is TRBJ2-7, the V gene TRBV5-1; 7 nucleotides agree with TRBD1. This CDR3 region has 16 residues. The V gene's germline CDR1 is SGHRS and CDR2 YFSETQ. The J segment lost 0 bases and the V segment lost 4 bases, leaving 10 bases of the junction unmatched. The CDR3, as DNA: TGCGCCAGCAGCGAATACAGGGGACAAAGCTCCTACGAGCAGTACTTC. Translating it yields CASSEYRGQSSYEQYF.

The CDR3 nucleotides read TGTGCCAGCAGTGAATGTAATTCACCCCTCCACTTT. It yields the protein CASSECNSPLHF. The chain uses TRBV25-1 and TRBJ1-6; D ambiguous. The germline CDR1 and CDR2 sequences are MGHDK and SYGVNS. The CDR3 covers 12 residues. V was clipped by 1 base and J by 6 bases, with 1 base between them.

This clonotype appeared many times. The chain carries TRBV6-5 and TRBJ2-1; D is perhaps TRBD1 or TRBD2 (7 bases each). V lost 6 bases and J lost 2, with 14 bases in between. The length of the CDR3 is 15 residues. Germline-derived CDR1 and CDR2 are MNHEY and SVGAGI. This chain's CDR3 is CASRYRGGTYNEQFF. Here the CDR3 DNA reads TGTGCCAGCAGATACAGGGGAGGGACCTACAATGAGCAGTTCTTC.

This clonotype occurred many times. V and J are TRBV12-3 or TRBV12-4 and TRBJ1-5; 7 nucleotides match TRBD1. The CDR3 covers 14 residues. With V trimmed by 3 bases and J by 7 bases, 6 bases remained unmatched. The DNA for the CDR3 is TGTGCCAGCAGTTTCAAGGGGGCAAGACAGCCCCAGCATTTT. Its protein is CASSFKGARQPQHF.

Points on this clonotype: A much larger clone lies a single base off, so this may be a read error. DNA of the CDR3: TGTGCCAGCAGCCTGGACAGGGACTATAATTCACCCCCCCACTTT. Its protein is CASSLDRDYNSPPHF. The chain links TRBV4-2 to TRBJ1-6; 8 nucleotides agree with TRBD1. The CDR3 has 15 residues. From germline, CDR1 is LGHNA and CDR2 YNFKEQ.

This clonotype was seen a handful of times. The V gene is TRBV7-2, the J gene TRBJ2-3; D uncertain. Trimming removed 2 bases from V and 3 bases from J, with 3 bases in between. Germline CDR1 SGHTA, CDR2 FQGNSA. CDR3 length equals 12 residues. This CDR3 reads CASSLWTDTQYF. The CDR3 DNA reads as TGTGCCAGCAGCTTATGGACAGATACGCAGTATTTT.

This rearrangement joins TRBV5-5 to TRBJ2-3; the D gene is possibly TRBD1 (5 bases). The CDR3 spans 16 residues. V gave up 4 bases and J gave up 7 bases, with 22 bases separating them. Germline V gives CDR1 SGHKS, CDR2 YYEKEE (reference sequence). The CDR3 DNA reads as TGTGCCAGCAGCGCCCAACAGGAGTTCATTCTTTATACGCAGTATTTT. This translates into CASSAQQEFILYTQYF.

The CDR3 region is CASSVDQGPPTDTQYF. The CDR3 DNA is TGTGCCAGCAGCGTAGACCAGGGGCCCCCCACAGATACGCAGTATTTT. The chain links TRBV9 to TRBJ2-3; D is possibly TRBD1 (6 bases). The CDR3 is 16 residues long. The V end lost 0 bases, the J end lost 2 bases, and 13 bases lay between the germline ends. CDR1 and CDR2 (germline): SGDLS, YYNGEE.

The table lists this clonotype with many counts. The chain joins TRBV10-3 to TRBJ1-2, with a tentative D call TRBD1 (6 bases). The CDR3 loop spans 13 amino acids. CDR1 and CDR2 from the germline V gene are ENHRY and SYGVKD. Trimming stripped 3 bases from V and 5 bases from J, with 10 bases between. CDR3 coding DNA: TGTGCCATCAGTGATGGGCAGGGGTATGGCTACACCTTC. Amino acids: CAISDGQGYGYTF.

This clonotype has just a few counts. The genes are TRBV19 and TRBJ1-5; D is undetermined. In germline, CDR1 is LNHDA, CDR2 SQIVND (reference sequence). The CDR3 runs 13 residues. The V end was cut by 1 base, the J end by 7 bases, with 8 bases between. CDR3 sequence: CASSIAPEQPQHF. CDR3 coding DNA: TGTGCCAGTAGTATAGCTCCCGAACAGCCCCAGCATTTT.

This clonotype has just a few counts. The J gene is TRBJ2-7, the V gene TRBV7-9, with D unresolved. Germline assignment: CDR1 SEHNR and CDR2 FQNEAQ (reference sequence). Trimming pared 5 bases from V and 3 bases from J, leaving 17 bases between. The CDR3 runs 15 residues. In nucleotides, the CDR3 is TGTGCCAGCAGCCCCGACTCTTCTAGGGTCTACGAGCAGTACTTC. It codes for CASSPDSSRVYEQYF.

This clonotype occurred a few times. The V and J genes are TRBV4-1 and TRBJ2-3; 10 nucleotides line up with TRBD2. The J segment lost 1 base and the V segment lost 6 bases, leaving 4 bases of the junction unmatched. Looked up from germline, CDR1 is MGHRA and CDR2 is YSYEKL. The CDR3 is made up of 15 amino acids. CDR3 amino acids: CASRSGLAGTDTQYF. CDR3 bases: TGCGCCAGCAGAAGCGGACTAGCGGGCACAGATACGCAGTATTTT.

This clonotype appeared many times. The chain joins TRBV7-2 to TRBJ2-4; 7 bases match TRBD2. In germline, CDR1 is SGHTA, CDR2 FQGNSA. This CDR3 is 16 amino acids long. Trimming removed 5 bases from V and 0 bases from J; junction bases left unmatched: 7. The CDR3 sequence: CASSKTGGLAKNIQYF. CDR3 in DNA: TGTGCCAGCAGCAAGACGGGGGGATTAGCCAAAAACATTCAGTACTTC.

The V call is TRBV20-1, the J call TRBJ1-6; 9 bases are a match to TRBD1. The CDR3 loop spans 13 amino acids. Looked up from germline, CDR1 is DFQATT and CDR2 is SNEGSKA (reference sequence). V trimming: 4 bases; J trimming: 10 bases; junction bases outside the gene matches: 5. In DNA, the CDR3 is TGCAGTGCTACGGACAGGGGACGCTCACCCCTCCACTTT. Translated, it gives CSATDRGRSPLHF.